The sequence of this TCR beta chain was determined in a study of blood T cells in healthy people across ages. The authors ran a second PCR of about 7 to 11 cycles using a sample-barcoded 5' primer and a J-beta primer mix. A single record per CDR3 protein comes from TCRdb applying MiXCR to the 5' RACE reads. This table holds about 1,500,000 distinct CDR3 sequences, 25% to 30% found once. The CDR3 loop spans 17 amino acids. Germline V gene sequence: CDR1 KGHDR, CDR2 SFDVKD. The trim removed 0 bases at V and 7 bases at J, leaving 8 bases unmatched. This clonotype originated in a woman aged 25-40 years in good health. The specimen was blood. The V and J genes are TRBV24-1 and TRBJ1-2, with 12 bases matching TRBD1. This CDR3 is CATSDLRRGQGAPGYTF. The CDR3 nucleotides read TGTGCCACCAGTGATTTGCGGAGGGGACAGGGGGCTCCTGGCTACACCTTC.